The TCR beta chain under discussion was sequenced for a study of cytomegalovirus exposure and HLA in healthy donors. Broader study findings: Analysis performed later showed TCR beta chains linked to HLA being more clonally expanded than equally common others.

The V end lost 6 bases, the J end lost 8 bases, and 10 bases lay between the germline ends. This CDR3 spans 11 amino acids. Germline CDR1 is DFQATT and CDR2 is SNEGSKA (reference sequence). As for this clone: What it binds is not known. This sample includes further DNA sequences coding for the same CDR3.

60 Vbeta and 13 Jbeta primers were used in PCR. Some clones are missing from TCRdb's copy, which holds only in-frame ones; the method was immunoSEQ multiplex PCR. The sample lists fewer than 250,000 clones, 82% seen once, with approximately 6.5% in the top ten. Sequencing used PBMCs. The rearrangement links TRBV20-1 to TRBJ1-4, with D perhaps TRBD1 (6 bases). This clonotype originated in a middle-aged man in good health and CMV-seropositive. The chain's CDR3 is CSASRGEKLFF. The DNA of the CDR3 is TGCAGTGCGTCAAGGGGGGAAAAACTGTTTTTT.